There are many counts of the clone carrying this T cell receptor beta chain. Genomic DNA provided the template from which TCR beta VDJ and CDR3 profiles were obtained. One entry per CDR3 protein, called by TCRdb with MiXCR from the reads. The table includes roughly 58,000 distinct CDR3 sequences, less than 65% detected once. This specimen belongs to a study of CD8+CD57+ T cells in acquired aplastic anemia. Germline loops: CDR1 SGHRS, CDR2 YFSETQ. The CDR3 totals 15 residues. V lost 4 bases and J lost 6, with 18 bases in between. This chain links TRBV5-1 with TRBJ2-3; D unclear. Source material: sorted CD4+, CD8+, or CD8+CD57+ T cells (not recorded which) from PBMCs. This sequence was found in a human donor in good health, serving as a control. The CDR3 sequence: CASSPDGQGFDTQYF. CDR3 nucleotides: TGCGCCAGCAGCCCGGACGGGCAAGGGTTTGATACGCAGTATTTT.